The T cell receptor beta chain described here comes from a study of T cells after yellow fever vaccination. The wider study: Each low-cell-number fraction was prepared by means of SMART-Seq v4 Ultra Low Input.

J gave up 1 base and V 3 bases, and 6 bases lay outside the gene matches. The CDR3 runs 15 residues. Per the germline V gene, CDR1 is KGHSH and CDR2 is LQKENI. This clonotype was observed many times. Production of TCR cDNA was by 5'RACE template switching, which also added a universal primer site and UMIs. One entry per CDR3 protein, called by TCRdb with MiXCR from the 5' RACE reads. The sample shows a few hundred thousand distinct CDR3 sequences, about a sixth of them seen only once. The TCR sequence derives from a man younger than 35 who received the YFV17D yellow fever vaccine. The V gene is TRBV18, the J gene TRBJ2-7; 7 bases map to TRBD1. The specimen comprised PBMCs, sampled roughly 5 days after the first yellow fever vaccination. This CDR3 reads CASSPDRAVSYEQYF. The CDR3 DNA follows: TGTGCCAGCTCACCCGACAGGGCGGTATCCTACGAGCAGTACTTC.